A selection of T cell receptor beta chains follows, all from one sample in a study of blood T cell repertoires in COVID-19. The method was immunoSEQ multiplex PCR; TCRdb's version includes in-frame clones alone and lacks a portion of them. Of roughly 180,000 clones listed, 79% are singletons. Sample: peripheral blood. The receptors stem from a woman aged 55-70 years with COVID-19, enrolled during active disease. CDR3s include the opening cysteine and the closing phenylalanine or tryptophan. A D gene is named only where the DNA matches it firmly.

v_call	d_call	cdr3_aa
TRBV7-3	.	CASSSRQRPDTQYF
TRBV23-1	.	CASSQSARGEGAYEQYF
TRBV6-5	TRBD1	CASSSSTGGQGDTQYF
TRBV3-1/TRBV3-2	.	CASSRKITQLPNTEAFF
TRBV7-8	.	CASSLGRLSSYEQYF
TRBV24-1	.	CATSDLAGHPNTGELFF
TRBV2	.	CASSIQGNNYGYTF
TRBV4-3	TRBD1	CASSQDRGSNEKLFF
TRBV6-5	.	CASSYSAFSTTDTQYF
TRBV29-1	TRBD2	CSVTGLAAVYEQYF
TRBV2	.	CASSQFRGETQYF
TRBV7-2	.	CASSPRGGRRETQYF
TRBV6-4	TRBD2	CASSKLAGSLDEQFF
TRBV13	TRBD1	CASSLGTGDYNSPLHF
TRBV28	.	CASSLAAGRNSPLHF
TRBV5-5	TRBD2	CASSKPGLAGLNSYNEQFF
TRBV7-2	TRBD1	CASSPSGDRGLPGPGELFF
TRBV19	.	CASSIRINQPQHF
TRBV24-1	TRBD1	CATSAGTGWRGETQYF
TRBV19	.	CASNGRGGSGTEAFF
TRBV3-1/TRBV3-2	.	CASSRASVGVGQETQYF
TRBV30	.	CAWSVQVMNTEAFF
TRBV6-5	.	CASTGELLSTGELFF
TRBV28	TRBD1	CASRGGQLKLFF
TRBV29-1	.	CSVNRVETDTQYF
TRBV7-3	.	CASSLTRQETQYF
TRBV7-9	.	CASSGGRSGAGNTIYF
TRBV18	TRBD1	CASSPILGTGTEAFF
TRBV24-1	.	CATSDDQVSWHGYTF
TRBV29-1	.	CSVPHGGEPQHF
TRBV9	.	CASSVEDSNNFQETQYF
TRBV5-4	.	CASSSVDSPNQETQYF
TRBV7-9	.	CASSPRREGPVQNTEAFF
TRBV5-6	.	CASSLGTHHNSPLHF
TRBV5-1	TRBD1	CASSSEQGKTEKLFF
TRBV28	TRBD1	CASSLPTGVVLEQYF
TRBV6-2/TRBV6-3	.	CASSYIGGEQYF
TRBV6-5	.	CASRNGVNTEAFF
TRBV29-1	.	CSVEMAQGNYGYTF
TRBV6-5	.	CATFTNTDTQYF
TRBV5-4	.	CASSLGPKNTEAFF
TRBV7-2	TRBD2	CASSPADLAGVNEQFF
TRBV6-5	.	CASSYSGLKAFF
TRBV19	.	CASSKRLQGSTDTQYF
TRBV29-1	.	CSVESSEKLFF
TRBV10-1	.	CASSEARSTDTQYF